A selection of T cell receptor beta chains follows, all from one sample in a study of OX40 agonist ivuxolimab in advanced cancers. TCRdb's table, derived via immunoSEQ multiplex PCR, lists solely in-frame clones and lacks some. This table has around 100,000 clones, 90% appearing once. The material was CD4+ or CD8+ T cells sorted from blood, obtained in a trial of the OX40 agonist ivuxolimab. All receptors come from an adult with an advanced solid tumor such as melanoma, head and neck, liver or kidney cancer. Both conserved end residues are part of each CDR3. A D gene is named only where the DNA matches it firmly. Clone size is not always given. Where it is, it says once, few, many or a class for expanded clones.

TRBJ1-4 TRBV7-9 - - TGTGCCAGCAGCTACTACAGCCTAGATAATGAAAAACTGTTTTTT CASSYYSLDNEKLFF
TRBJ1-4 TRBV7-2 - - TGTGCCAGCAGCTCGGCGGGACCGTCGAATGAAAAACTGTTTTTT CASSSAGPSNEKLFF
TRBJ1-3 TRBV20-1 - - TGCAGTGCAGAAGTTGGAAACACCATATATTTT CSAEVGNTIYF
TRBJ1-4 TRBV27 - - TGTGCCAGCAGTCAACGAACCCATGAAAAACTGTTTTTT CASSQRTHEKLFF
TRBJ2-1 TRBV5-1 - - TGCGCCAGCAGCTTGGAAGGGCGTGCCAATGAGCAGTTCTTC CASSLEGRANEQFF
TRBJ2-6 TRBV6-6 - - TGTGCCAGCAGTTACCCAACAGGGACTGGGGCCAACGTCCTGACTTTC CASSYPTGTGANVLTF
TRBJ1-5 TRBV28 - - TGTGCCAGCAGCCACAATCAGCCCCAGCATTTT CASSHNQPQHF
TRBJ2-5 TRBV7-3 TRBD1 - TGTGCCAGCAGCTCCTTGACAGGGGGCGTAGAGACCCAGTACTTC CASSSLTGGVETQYF
TRBJ1-1 TRBV9 - - TGTGCCAGCAGCGTAGCCCCTACTTTGGGGGTGAAGAACACTGAAGCTTTCTTT CASSVAPTLGVKNTEAFF
TRBJ1-5 TRBV9 - few TGTGCCAGCAGCGTAGAAGGCCCCCAGCATTTT CASSVEGPQHF
TRBJ1-5 TRBV4-1 - once TGCGCCAGCAGCCAAGCCAGGGGAGGTAATCAGCCCCAGCATTTT CASSQARGGNQPQHF
TRBJ1-5 TRBV30 - - TGTGCCTGGAAAGGAGGCAATCAGCCCCAGCATTTT CAWKGGNQPQHF
TRBJ2-7 TRBV5-1 - - TGCGCCAGCAGCCTCATGCAGCGGAGCGAGCAGTACTTC CASSLMQRSEQYF
TRBJ2-2 TRBV11-2 TRBD1 - TGTGCCAGCAGCTGGGGACAGGGAATCGCCGGGGAGCTGTTTTTT CASSWGQGIAGELFF
TRBJ1-2 TRBV11-2 - - TGTGCCAGCAGCTCTAGGGGGGGCTATGGCTACACCTTC CASSSRGGYGYTF
TRBJ2-1 TRBV6-6 TRBD1 once TGTGCCAGCAGTTACGACAGGGGGGATCTCTCTGAGCAGTTCTTC CASSYDRGDLSEQFF
TRBJ2-7 TRBV25-1 TRBD1 - TGTGCCAGCAGCGTCACAGGGGCCTACGAGCAGTACTTC CASSVTGAYEQYF